What follows is one T cell receptor (beta chain) and its context. Its specific antigen is unknown. Base qualities are not provided; no much larger clone lies one nucleotide away. This specimen comes from a study of blood T cell repertoires in COVID-19 (TCRdb year 2020). Context from the whole study: Samples from collaborators originated in the United States, Italy and Spain and spanned both the acute and convalescent phases of COVID-19. The prospective study material was composed of cDNA or gDNA derived from T cells, B-cell-depleted T cells, or PBMCs. Deeply sampled blood TCRbeta repertoires from subjects exposed to, actively infected with, or recovered from COVID-19 were included in the dataset. The repertoires were released in a freely available public database intended as a resource for research on the immune response to SARS-CoV-2. Samples were obtained from the ongoing ImmuneRACE study (first 160 participants) and from over a thousand subjects provided by 6 global collaborators. Sample metadata almost always included a de-identified subject ID, COVID-19 status, age in years and sex. Where HLA class I and class II types were available, the types were taken from metadata supplied by the sample provider, not from assay-based typing. Overall study outcomes, separate from this receptor: The amount of clinical and demographic metadata varied by source and participant and was provided uncurated.

The collaborating institutions used their own protocols to collect whole blood in K2EDTA tubes. Collaborator samples were shipped for TCRbeta analysis as frozen whole blood, isolated PBMCs, or DNA extracted from either sample type. The CDR3 numbers 16 residues from cysteine through phenylalanine. Only the CDR3 portion is preserved as DNA: 48 bases, with reading frame beginning at the first base. A distance of 18 bases separates the germline ends of V and J, which lose 1 base and 4 bases respectively. According to the germline V gene, CDR1 reads SGHDT and CDR2 reads YYEEEE. TCRbeta CDR3 regions were amplified from genomic DNA by means of the immunoSEQ Assay, a bias-controlled multiplex PCR. The authors processed their data as follows. The number of nucleated cells in each sample was estimated by amplification of reference gene primers within the assay. Sequence reads were collapsed and filtered to measure the absolute abundance of every unique TCRbeta CDR3 rearrangement. For each sample, productive Simpson clonality was calculated by taking the square root of Simpson's diversity index across productive rearrangements. TCRdb stores this immuneACCESS table with in-frame sequences only. Part of the clones is absent; in the studies checked, under half of the shortfall reflects unresolved V genes, and no reason is known for the rest. V and J calls and clone size come straight from that table; D and trimming were deduced from the DNA. In all, the sample holds roughly 280,000 clones, and approximately 90% of those were seen once. The ten top clones hold about 4% of the sample.

This receptor was taken from a man younger than 35 with active or convalescent COVID-19. Sequenced material: peripheral blood. This receptor chain uses TRBV5-6 and TRBJ2-7, and possibly TRBD1, on 6 matching bases. The nucleotides read TGTGCCAGCAGCTTGTTAACGGACAGAGTTCAATACGAGCAGTACTTC. It translates as CASSLLTDRVQYEQYF. Joined to the reference TRBV5-6 and TRBJ2-7 proteins, this CDR3 gives the full variable domain: DAGVTQSPTHLIKTRGQQVTLRCSPKSGHDTVSWYQQALGQGPQFIFQYYEEEERQRGNFPDRFSGHQFPNYSSELNVNALLLGDSALYLCASSLLTDRVQYEQYFGPGTRLTVT.